Below, one T cell receptor (beta chain) is given with its context. As processed by the authors: For nucleated cells, counts were estimated from reference gene primer amplification. Using immunoSEQ multiplex PCR, the repertoire was profiled, and TCRdb retains in-frame clones only, with some absent. That table is the source of V, J and clone size, and D and trimming were worked out from the DNA. The table has roughly 220,000 clones, over 70% seen once. These data belong to a study of blood T cell repertoires in COVID-19. The length of the CDR3 is 13 residues. The V end was cut by 11 bases, the J end by 8 bases, with 19 bases between. The germline V gene has CDR1 LNHDA and CDR2 SQIVND (reference sequence).

The receptor was derived from a woman in her 70s with acute or convalescent COVID-19. V usage is TRBV19 and J usage is TRBJ2-1, with D possibly matching TRBD1 (6 bases). The sequenced sample was peripheral blood. The CDR3 region has the DNA TGTGCCGCAGGGGACCCCCCGGGATATGAGCAGTTCTTC. This gives the protein CAAGDPPGYEQFF.